These T cell receptor beta chains were read from a single sample in a study of blood T cell repertoires in COVID-19. Measured with immunoSEQ multiplex PCR; TCRdb has only the in-frame clones, and not every one. The sample holds 200,000 to 250,000 clones, more than 70% seen once. The specimen was peripheral blood. These receptors were taken from a woman older than 75 with COVID-19, enrolled during active disease. CDR3s include the opening cysteine and the closing phenylalanine or tryptophan. A D gene is named only where the DNA matches it firmly.

v_gene	d_gene	j_gene	CDR3aa
TRBV23-1	TRBD1	TRBJ1-2	CASSLPRDRGSNYGYTF
TRBV25-1	TRBD1	TRBJ2-2	CASSGQGAAGELFF
TRBV18	NA	TRBJ1-3	CASSPGGAPSGNTIYF
TRBV10-3	TRBD1	TRBJ2-1	CAIGGTGQDNEQFF
TRBV28	NA	TRBJ2-5	CASVGGAQETQYF
TRBV10-3	NA	TRBJ1-1	CAIREAMNTEAFF
TRBV12-3/TRBV12-4	NA	TRBJ1-4	CASKGAGEKLFF
TRBV5-6	TRBD2	TRBJ2-5	CASSSLGLAGSQETQYF
TRBV27	NA	TRBJ1-2	CASSYGRGGPYGYTF
TRBV11-2	TRBD1	TRBJ2-5	CASSGGQGLETQYF
TRBV12-3/TRBV12-4	TRBD2	TRBJ2-1	CASSLTGGGAVF
TRBV3-1/TRBV3-2	TRBD2	TRBJ2-5	CASSHSGVFQETQYF
TRBV6-1	NA	TRBJ1-2	CASSEVTETF
TRBV3-1/TRBV3-2	NA	TRBJ1-2	CASSQGGIQGLALGYTF
TRBV11-2	TRBD2	TRBJ2-1	CASSFAGGSGYREQFF
TRBV7-9	NA	TRBJ1-6	CASRGWDTSLGNSPLHF
TRBV19	NA	TRBJ2-5	CASSIAGGEETQYF
TRBV6-4	TRBD1	TRBJ1-1	CASSEQGSTEAFF
TRBV7-9	NA	TRBJ2-1	CASSFGENEQFF
TRBV3-1/TRBV3-2	TRBD2	TRBJ2-7	CASSQGEGLEQYF
TRBV4-1	NA	TRBJ1-4	CASSQGGQGLDEKLFF
TRBV7-9	NA	TRBJ1-1	CASSSRGVNTEAFF
TRBV3-1/TRBV3-2	TRBD1	TRBJ1-5	CASSQDQGARQPQHF
TRBV5-1	TRBD1	TRBJ1-4	CASSSSTGSGEKLFF
TRBV14	NA	TRBJ2-3	CASSPGVKTDTQYF
TRBV7-2	TRBD1	TRBJ1-1	CASSFGQAGGSTEAFF
TRBV7-9	TRBD1	TRBJ1-5	CASSLDGQGGSPQHF
TRBV7-3	NA	TRBJ2-5	CASSFQDSKETQYF